This T cell receptor beta chain emerged from a study of OX40 agonist ivuxolimab in advanced cancers. Study details: Patients with prior anti-PD-1, anti-PD-L1 or anti-CTLA-4 therapy were eligible; less than 50% had some.

About this clone itself: Antigen unknown.

CDR1 and CDR2 (germline): GTSNPN, SVGIG (reference sequence). This CDR3 region has 13 residues. V was trimmed by 2 bases and J by 1 base, leaving 8 bases between them. Study conclusions and caveats: CD4+ and CD8+ blood T cells expanded clonally by week 6 at 0.1 to 3.0 mg/kg. In a subset of nonresponders, normalized T-cell clonal expansion was also low. Individuals who were partial responders at 0.1-3.0 mg/kg had clonal expansion that ranked among the lowest.

Assay: immunoSEQ multiplex PCR; the TCRdb copy retains only in-frame clones and omits some. Of 20,000 to 30,000 clones listed, 88% are singletons. This chain joins TRBV30 and TRBJ2-5; no definite D call. Material: CD4+ or CD8+ T cells sorted from blood, obtained in a trial of the OX40 agonist ivuxolimab. This receptor was identified in an adult with an advanced solid tumor such as melanoma, head and neck, liver or kidney cancer. The CDR3 sequence: CAWSRAAQETQYF. CDR3 sequence (DNA): TGTGCCTGGAGTAGAGCAGCCCAAGAGACCCAGTACTTC.